This T cell receptor beta chain was documented in a study of T cells after yellow fever vaccination. Study conclusions and caveats: Only a small proportion of the clonotypes turned up in both the CD4 and the CD8 compartments, likely arising from convergent recombination.

A universal primer site and UMIs were added as TCR cDNA was made by 5'RACE template switching. TCRdb analysed the 5' RACE reads with MiXCR anew, one entry per CDR3 protein. Of some 73,000 distinct CDR3 sequences listed, almost 8% are singletons. The V gene lost 4 bases and the J gene lost 5 bases, with 22 bases spanning the gap. The CDR3 has 16 residues. CDR1 and CDR2 (germline): SGHRS, YFSETQ. At least ten counts were recorded for this clonotype. Its matching antigen is unknown. The sample here was CD8+ T cells sorted from PBMCs, taken on the day of the yellow fever booster vaccination. The sequence derives from a man aged 30 to 39 who received the YFV17D yellow fever vaccine. V and J are TRBV5-1 and TRBJ2-7; D is undetermined. The CDR3 loop is CASSPHPAAVDHEQYF. In nucleotides, the CDR3 is TGCGCCAGCAGCCCCCATCCGGCAGCCGTGGACCACGAGCAGTACTTC.